Detailed here is one TCR beta chain. Original methodology: Amplification with reference gene primers provided the estimates of nucleated cell counts. TCRdb keeps only in-frame clones here, not all; method: immunoSEQ multiplex PCR. Clonal size and the V and J genes are those of that table, whereas D and trimming came from the DNA. The data contain over 90,000 clones, approximately 80% of them singletons. The data stem from a study of blood T cell repertoires in COVID-19. About the research overall: T cells, B-cell-depleted T cells, or PBMCs supplied cDNA or gDNA.

This CDR3 comprises 14 residues. V lost 5 bases and J 0 bases, leaving 11 bases between the germline ends. Germline V gene data show CDR1 as SGHRS and CDR2 as YFSETQ. This receptor was obtained from a human donor in a cohort sampled during active COVID-19. The specimen was peripheral blood. The J gene is TRBJ1-2, the V gene TRBV5-1, with D perhaps matching TRBD1 (6 bases). DNA for the CDR3: TGCGCCAGCAGTTCTACAGGGACTAACTATGGCTACACCTTC. Residues: CASSSTGTNYGYTF.